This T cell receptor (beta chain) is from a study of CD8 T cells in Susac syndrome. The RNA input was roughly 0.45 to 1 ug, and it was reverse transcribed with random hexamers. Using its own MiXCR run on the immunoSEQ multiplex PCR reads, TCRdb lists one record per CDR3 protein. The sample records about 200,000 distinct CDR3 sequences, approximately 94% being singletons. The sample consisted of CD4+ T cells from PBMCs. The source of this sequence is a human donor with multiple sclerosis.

The CDR3 DNA reads TGCAGTGCTACCGGACTAGCGGGGATTCAAGAGACCCAGTACTTC. Amino acid sequence: CSATGLAGIQETQYF. V gene TRBV20-1 combines with J gene TRBJ2-5, with 12 bases aligning to TRBD2. Germline V gives CDR1 DFQATT, CDR2 SNEGSKA (reference sequence). This CDR3 spans 15 amino acids. V shed 4 bases, J shed 2 bases, and the junction held 5 bases outside the gene matches.